The 5 T cell receptor beta chains below were found in one sample sequenced in a study of T-cell reconstitution after alpha-beta-depleted transplantation in children. Construction of the TCRbeta library involved unique molecular identifiers. TCRdb analysed the PCR reads with MiXCR anew, one entry per CDR3 protein. The profile covers approximately 45,000 distinct CDR3 sequences, with about 47% appearing a single time and under 40% taken by the ten largest. Sample: peripheral blood, taken before TCRalphabeta/CD19-depleted stem cell transplant. The receptors originated from a boy less than two years old with SCID, due to receive a stem cell transplant.

This chain's CDR3 is CSARIRSYNEQFF. The CDR3 nucleotides are TGCAGTGCTAGAATTCGGAGTTACAATGAGCAGTTCTTC. J is TRBJ2-1 and V is TRBV20-1, with D hard to call. Germline CDR1 and CDR2: DFQATT and SNEGSKA (reference sequence). Trimming left V 2 bases short and J 4 bases short, with 9 bases between. The CDR3 runs to 13 residues.

Many counts were recorded for this clonotype. The V call is TRBV5-1, the J call TRBJ2-1, with TRBD2 matching 7 bases. The CDR3 has 15 residues. In germline, CDR1 is SGHRS, CDR2 YFSETQ. Trimming cost V 3 bases and J 5 bases; bases outside gene matches: 8. The CDR3 loop reads CASSSAGDSDNEQFF. The CDR3 bases are TGCGCCAGCAGCTCGGCGGGGGACTCGGACAATGAGCAGTTCTTC.

The rearrangement links TRBV4-1 to TRBJ2-5; 10 nucleotides align to TRBD1. Germline loops: CDR1 MGHRA, CDR2 YSYEKL. This CDR3 is built from 15 residues. V gave up 4 bases and J gave up 3 bases; unmatched junction bases: 5. The DNA of the CDR3 is TGCGCCAGCAGCCCCGGCGGGACAGGGGAAGAGACCCAGTACTTC. Amino acids: CASSPGGTGEETQYF.

This clonotype was seen once. This chain uses TRBV27 with TRBJ2-7; TRBD1 matches 10 bases. Germline V lookup: CDR1 MNHEY, CDR2 SMNVEV (reference sequence). Trimming at V came to 5 bases and at J to 9 bases, leaving 10 bases not matched to a gene. The CDR3 contains 14 residues. CDR3 nucleotides: TGTGCCAGCAGTCCGACAGGGGGCCCCCCTTGGCAGTACTTC. This sequence encodes CASSPTGGPPWQYF.

This chain links TRBV20-1 with TRBJ2-1, with D perhaps matching TRBD1 (6 bases). Germline V CDR1 and CDR2: DFQATT, SNEGSKA (reference sequence). The CDR3 is 16 residues long. Trimming took off 5 bases at V and 4 bases at J, with 21 bases between the two ends. In DNA, the CDR3 is TGCAGTGCTTACTCCCCAGGGGCGTCGGGGTACAATGAGCAGTTCTTC. Translating gives CSAYSPGASGYNEQFF.